This entry features one T cell receptor beta chain sequence. This clone was seen only a few times. Its antigen is currently not known. The record has no base qualities; no much larger clone is one base away. The method behind the library was the immunoSEQ multiplex PCR assay. A mixture of 60 forward primers for TCR Vbeta segments and 13 reverse primers for TCR Jbeta segments was used in the multiplex PCR. A multiplex PCR assay on genomic DNA amplified the CDR3 region of rearranged TCR beta genes. The Illumina HiSeq System was used to sequence the amplified TCR beta libraries as 87-base-pair reads. The authors processed their data as follows. In a later analysis, tens of millions of unique TCR beta chains were counted across the roughly 700 repertoires, and about 10 million of these chains were shared by at least two donors. Raw reads were error-corrected and collapsed into unique sequences with a nearest-neighbor algorithm that merged closely related sequences to remove PCR and sequencing errors. CDR3 sequences were aligned to IMGT reference sequences to assign V, D and J gene segments. For a sequence to be retained, a match of at least six nucleotides to both a V gene segment and a J gene segment was required. A rearrangement was called productive if the CDR3 had no stop codons and remained in frame with V and J, and every other rearrangement was called non-productive. CDR3 was defined by IMGT convention, running from the second conserved V-encoded cysteine to the conserved J-encoded phenylalanine. The earlier analysis of about 640 of the donors excluded any sequence lacking an unambiguous match to a single V gene segment. In an earlier analysis of 450 to 700 of the donors, V segments were called functional above 56.7% productive rearrangements and were called segregating when the between-donor standard deviation exceeded 5%. A statistical classification framework was built for diagnosing cytomegalovirus status from the catalog of TCR beta chain sequences. In a later analysis, V and J genes were assigned by comparing TCR nucleotide sequences against IMGT/GENE-DB human TR gene sequences. The TCRdist pipeline was used in a later analysis to assign CDR3 sequences and most-parsimonious VDJ recombination scenarios. In a later analysis, each TCR beta chain was defined by its CDR3 amino acid sequence together with its V-gene family, and reads without a unique V-gene family were excluded. In a later analysis, approximately 640 highly shared, low-generation-probability nucleotide sequences were removed to address suspected cross-contamination and a sequencing artifact. In a later analysis, a clonal expansion index for each public chain was calculated from normalized within-repertoire ranks of inferred template counts. Generation probabilities in a later analysis came from a VDJ recombination model fitted to out-of-frame rearrangements, and those results were checked against IGoR. A later analysis scored TCR-TCR, TCR-HLA and TCR-CMV co-occurrence with hypergeometric tests, applying a repertoire-size bias correction to TCR pairs. To estimate false discovery rates, a later analysis permuted the HLA or CMV assignments 20 times. In a later analysis, co-occurring TCRs were grouped with DBSCAN, and TCRdist sequence similarity was added when clustering was performed within HLA-allele-positive subsets. Repertoires with fewer than 30,000 or more than 120,000 public chains, plus five repertoires with anomalous nucleotide sharing, were excluded from co-occurrence clustering. TCRdb retrieved this table from immuneACCESS and kept in-frame rearrangements only. Not all clones are present; in checked studies, unresolved V genes account for under half, and no reason is known for the remainder. V and J calls and clone size are those listed in that table; D and trimming were worked out from the DNA. Across this sample there are some 130,000 clones, with roughly 9.6% seen only once. Roughly 6.4% of the sample lies in the top ten.

From the cysteine through the phenylalanine, the CDR3 covers 14 amino acids. The read is trimmed to its CDR3 DNA, 42 bases read in frame from base 1. CDR1 and CDR2 are drawn from the germline V gene: SGHVS, FNYEAQ. V is pared back by 1 base and J by 4 bases, with 10 bases lying between the germline termini. This record belongs to a study of cytomegalovirus exposure and HLA in healthy donors (dated by TCRdb to about 2017). With respect to the entire study: In an earlier analysis of roughly 500 of the donors, less than 350 Gb of sequence data and 95 million to 130 million unique TCR beta sequences from 150 million to 200 million T cells were reported. About 280 gigabases of sequencing data and approximately 91 million unique TCR sequences made up an early release that covered 500 to 700 HLA-typed donors. The genetic ancestry cluster associated with self-reported Caucasian donors included roughly 84% of the 398 genotyped donors. The study aimed to test whether cataloging public T cell receptors could reveal signatures of past pathogen exposure. The T cell repertoires of 550 to 850 subjects were profiled by immunosequencing and related to cytomegalovirus serostatus. A separate validation cohort of about 110 different subjects was used in addition to the approximately 670-subject first cohort. High-throughput TCR immunosequencing, statistical association of individual TCRs with disease status, and machine learning were combined to predict cytomegalovirus infection status. A later analysis re-analyzed previously published TCR beta repertoires from several hundred donors and added high-resolution HLA genotyping to study TCR occurrence patterns. Rather than drawing on any new phenotypic data, the later analysis identified candidate immune exposures from TCR beta sequences and the way those sequences occurred across donors. To decide whether each TCR beta V gene segment behaved as functional or pseudogenic, an earlier analysis of 587 of the donors relied on high-throughput TCR beta sequencing. Donor age, sex, ethnicity and CMV serostatus were compiled alongside the repertoire data. Genome-wide SNP genotypes for about 65% of the roughly 700 donors were used in a later genetic analysis, which treated that subset as a discovery cohort. Every repertoire in the discovery cohort had been generated on one and the same sequencing platform. HLA typing included class I and class II loci at four-digit resolution. Typing coverage varied by locus: roughly 620-640 donors for A, B, C, DRB1 and DQB1; approximately 520 for DQA1; more than 600 for DPA1; fewer than 480 for DPB1. A handful of DR-DQ haplotypes were handled as single units for association and clustering because linkage in the cohort was strong. Among several hundred genotyped donors of the cohort, an average of approximately 240,000 unique TCR beta nucleotide sequences was sequenced per donor, of which about 18% were non-productive.

In total, roughly 670 healthy bone marrow donors made up the cohort. At the time of sampling, every cohort member was nominally healthy, though immune exposures that went unrecorded were likely present. The donor was CMV seropositive and was included in the group of 250 to 300 seropositive cohort members. Each donor provided a peripheral blood sample, and peripheral blood mononuclear cells were used for TCR beta sequencing. Genomic DNA extraction from the blood cell samples was performed with the Qiagen DNeasy Blood Extraction Kit. The investigation overall reported the following: A further reported finding was that TCR beta sequences accurately predicted the HLA-A and HLA-B alleles for most subjects in the first cohort. A group of highly shared sequence variants was considered likely to be a technical artifact of the sequencing pipeline. A few of the identified cytomegalovirus-associated TCR beta chains were confirmed in vitro to be specific for cytomegalovirus antigens. Correlated functional status among segregating V segments might be attributable to linkage disequilibrium, but an unknown experimental factor could not be ruled out. A later analysis found that HLA-associated TCR beta chains were more clonally expanded and had lower generation probabilities than equally common non-associated chains. Because HLA typing was unavailable for some donors at each locus, only the typed subset was used in association tests. In this cohort, only TCR beta chains were sequenced, and detectable features were limited by the absence of alpha or paired-chain data. An earlier analysis of some 590 of the donors showed that most TCR beta V segments appeared in productive rearrangements either about 87% or about 30% of the time, which broadly matched IMGT annotations. In a later analysis, TCR association rates were found to vary across HLA loci, with the most associated TCRs seen for DRB1 alleles and the fewest for HLA-C alleles. For the cohort, immune exposure information was limited to CMV serostatus. In a later genetic analysis, a missense DCLRE1C variant was associated with V-gene and J-gene trimming of TCR beta chains, and the association was replicated in an independent cohort. Strong co-occurrence of HLA alleles, especially DR and DQ, made assigning TCR associations to individual alleles difficult. Sequencing depth was assumed to be roughly uniform across donors in the presence/absence analyses, though that assumption may not hold. In a later analysis, most CMV-associated TCR beta chains were found to appear HLA-restricted, with HLA associations seemingly driven largely by CMV exposure. Several of the top co-occurrence clusters appeared to be linked to parvovirus B19, influenza, CMV and Epstein-Barr virus, according to a later analysis. A later genetic analysis reported fewer N-insertions in productive TCRs among donors in an Asian-associated ancestry cluster than the roughly 700-donor mean. Because counts were too low, seventeen rarely observed V segments, including chromosome 9 orphons, were excluded from the earlier analysis of several hundred of the donors. The classifier was reported to diagnose cytomegalovirus status with high specificity and sensitivity in both the original cohort and the validation cohort. Because the 87-base-pair reads could not distinguish some IMGT-functional V segments, including TRBV6-2 and TRBV6-3, those segments were excluded. A total of fewer than 200 TCR beta chains were listed by the study as associated with cytomegalovirus. The authors suggested that the approach could potentially be extended to other disease states and immunological phenotypes. A later analysis associated 16,951 TCR beta sequences with specific HLA alleles at a false discovery rate of 0.05. While some public TCRs were present in many individuals, most TCR sequences turned up only very rarely across donors.

Material: PBMCs. The TCR was taken from a woman aged 40 to 50 in good health and CMV-seropositive. The sequence links TRBV7-6 to TRBJ1-1, and possibly TRBD1, on 6 matching bases. The CDR3 corresponds to CASSLDEGGTEAFF. The DNA reads TGTGCCAGCAGCTTAGATGAAGGGGGCACTGAAGCTTTCTTT.